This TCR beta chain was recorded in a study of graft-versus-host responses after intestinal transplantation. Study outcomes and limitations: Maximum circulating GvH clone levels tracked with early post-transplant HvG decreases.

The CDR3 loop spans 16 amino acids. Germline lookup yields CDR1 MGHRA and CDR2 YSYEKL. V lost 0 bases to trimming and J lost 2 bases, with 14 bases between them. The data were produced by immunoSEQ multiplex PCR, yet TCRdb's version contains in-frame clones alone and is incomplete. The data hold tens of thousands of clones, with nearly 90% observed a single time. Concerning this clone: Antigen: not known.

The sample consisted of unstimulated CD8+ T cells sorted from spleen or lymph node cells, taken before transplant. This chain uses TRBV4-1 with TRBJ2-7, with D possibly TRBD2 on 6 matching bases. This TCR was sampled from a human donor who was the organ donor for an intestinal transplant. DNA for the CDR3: TGCGCCAGCAGCCAAGATTGGGTCGGAGGGCCCTACGAGCAGTACGTC. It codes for CASSQDWVGGPYEQYV.